This is a list of T cell receptor beta chains from one sample in a study of CD8 T cells in Susac syndrome. TCRdb called the immunoSEQ multiplex PCR reads again in MiXCR, with one record for every CDR3 protein. The data contain hundreds of thousands of distinct CDR3 sequences, over 90% of them seen just once; the ten biggest clones take up 0.15% to 0.2%. Sequenced: CD4+ T cells from PBMCs. The receptors were sampled from a human donor with Susac syndrome. CDR3s include the opening cysteine and the closing phenylalanine or tryptophan. A D gene is named only where the DNA matches it firmly. Some rows have no size entry. The others give once, few or many, or a class for an expanded clone.

d_call | j_call | clone_size | v_call | cdr3_aa | cdr3_nt
TRBD2 | TRBJ2-1 | NA | TRBV12-3/TRBV12-4 | CASSFHRDGLAGGPYNEQFF | TGTGCCAGCAGTTTCCACCGGGACGGACTAGCGGGGGGACCCTACAATGAGCAGTTCTTC
NA | TRBJ1-5 | NA | TRBV12-3/TRBV12-4 | CASSFSQGGQPQHF | TGTGCCAGCAGTTTCTCACAGGGTGGTCAGCCCCAGCATTTT
NA | TRBJ2-7 | NA | TRBV6-4 | CATYRGKIEQYF | TGTGCCACTTATCGGGGAAAAATCGAGCAGTACTTC
NA | TRBJ2-2 | NA | TRBV12-3/TRBV12-4 | CASSFQAGTNTGELFF | TGTGCCAGCAGTTTTCAGGCGGGGACGAACACCGGGGAGCTGTTTTTT
NA | TRBJ2-2 | NA | TRBV6-1 | CASSSPQGPNTGELFF | TGTGCCAGCAGCTCCCCCCAGGGCCCGAACACCGGGGAGCTGTTTTTT
NA | TRBJ2-5 | NA | TRBV20-1 | CSARDVASPEETQYF | TGCAGTGCTAGGGACGTTGCTAGCCCGGAAGAGACCCAGTACTTC
NA | TRBJ1-3 | NA | TRBV7-8 | CASRSLSPGNTIYF | TGTGCCAGCAGATCACTAAGTCCTGGAAACACCATATATTTT
NA | TRBJ1-3 | NA | TRBV20-1 | CSARNGIPSGNTIYF | TGCAGTGCTAGAAACGGTATTCCATCTGGAAACACCATATATTTT
NA | TRBJ2-5 | NA | TRBV9 | CASSGDVGGETQYF | TGTGCCAGCAGCGGAGACGTTGGGGGAGAGACCCAGTACTTC
NA | TRBJ2-2 | NA | TRBV20-1 | CSARDIRQGPNTGELFF | TGCAGTGCTAGAGATATAAGGCAGGGGCCGAACACCGGGGAGCTGTTTTTT
NA | TRBJ2-1 | NA | TRBV28 | CASSPPTLSYNEQFF | TGTGCCAGCAGTCCCCCGACGCTCTCCTACAATGAGCAGTTCTTC
NA | TRBJ2-5 | NA | TRBV6-2/TRBV6-3 | CASSYGVPLQTQYF | TGTGCCAGCAGTTACGGGGTCCCCCTCCAGACCCAGTACTTC
NA | TRBJ1-4 | NA | TRBV28 | CASSPGGRGNEKLFF | TGTGCCAGCAGTCCCGGCGGCAGGGGTAATGAAAAACTGTTTTTT
NA | TRBJ2-7 | once | TRBV30 | CAWSGGRGEYEQYF | TGTGCCTGGAGTGGGGGCAGGGGAGAATACGAGCAGTACTTC
NA | TRBJ2-4 | NA | TRBV5-6 | CASSLFQGENIQYF | TGTGCCAGCAGCTTGTTTCAGGGAGAAAACATTCAGTACTTC
NA | TRBJ1-4 | NA | TRBV20-1 | CSAKSREKLFF | TGCAGTGCTAAGAGCCGCGAAAAACTGTTTTTT
NA | TRBJ1-2 | NA | TRBV7-2 | CASSSGQKYGYTF | TGTGCCAGCAGCTCTGGACAGAAGTATGGCTACACCTTC
NA | TRBJ2-1 | NA | TRBV2 | CASYQPGHNYNEQFF | TGTGCCAGCTACCAGCCGGGACACAACTACAATGAGCAGTTCTTC
NA | TRBJ1-1 | NA | TRBV19 | CASSPRGSDTEAFF | TGTGCCAGTAGTCCGAGGGGGTCGGACACTGAAGCTTTCTTT
NA | TRBJ2-2 | once | TRBV12-3/TRBV12-4 | CASSPLINTGELFF | TGTGCCAGCAGTCCTCTCATAAACACCGGGGAGCTGTTTTTT
NA | TRBJ1-3 | NA | TRBV28 | CASSSPAPSSGNTIYF | TGTGCCAGCAGTTCCCCAGCGCCTAGCTCTGGAAACACCATATATTTT
TRBD1 | TRBJ1-5 | NA | TRBV20-1 | CSGRDSQGDQPQHF | TGCAGTGGGAGAGACAGCCAGGGGGATCAGCCCCAGCATTTT
TRBD2 | TRBJ2-3 | NA | TRBV20-1 | CSARRAGGRSDTQYF | TGCAGTGCTAGAAGGGCGGGGGGGCGGTCAGATACGCAGTATTTT
NA | TRBJ1-5 | NA | TRBV12-3/TRBV12-4 | CASSSEADNQPQHF | TGTGCCAGCAGTTCCGAGGCAGACAATCAGCCCCAGCATTTT
NA | TRBJ1-5 | NA | TRBV6-2/TRBV6-3 | CASSYSMVGQPQHF | TGTGCCAGCAGTTACTCGATGGTGGGTCAGCCCCAGCATTTT
NA | TRBJ1-6 | NA | TRBV5-1 | CASRTDPNSPLHF | TGCGCCAGCAGGACGGATCCTAATTCACCCCTCCACTTT
TRBD2 | TRBJ2-3 | NA | TRBV10-3 | CAIGPGGVGGTDTQYF | TGTGCCATCGGACCGGGAGGGGTCGGTGGCACAGATACGCAGTATTTT
NA | TRBJ2-7 | NA | TRBV28 | CASSSGIRTGLKYF | TGTGCCAGCAGTTCGGGGATAAGGACGGGGTTAAAGTACTTC
NA | TRBJ1-5 | NA | TRBV7-2 | CASSPLGTGPQHF | TGTGCCAGCAGCCCACTTGGGACGGGGCCCCAGCATTTT
NA | TRBJ1-6 | NA | TRBV20-1 | CSARDNSYNSPLHF | TGCAGTGCTAGGGACAACTCTTATAATTCACCCCTCCACTTT
NA | TRBJ2-1 | NA | TRBV7-3 | CASSFEGSYSYNEQFF | TGTGCCAGCAGCTTTGAGGGATCCTACTCCTACAATGAGCAGTTCTTC
NA | TRBJ2-7 | NA | TRBV9 | CASSVEGSSYEQYF | TGTGCCAGCAGCGTAGAAGGTTCCTCCTACGAGCAGTACTTC
TRBD1 | TRBJ1-6 | NA | TRBV5-1 | CASSLSTGANSPLHF | TGCGCCAGCAGCTTGTCGACAGGGGCGAATTCACCCCTCCACTTT
NA | TRBJ2-2 | once | TRBV7-2 | CASSASKTGGTGELFF | TGTGCCAGCAGCGCGTCCAAGACAGGAGGCACCGGGGAGCTGTTTTTT
NA | TRBJ2-7 | few | TRBV30 | CAWSESAASREQYF | TGTGCCTGGAGTGAATCGGCAGCGAGTAGGGAGCAGTACTTC
TRBD1 | TRBJ1-1 | NA | TRBV20-1 | CSVSGTARTEAFF | TGCAGTGTCTCCGGGACAGCGAGGACTGAAGCTTTCTTT
TRBD1 | TRBJ2-3 | NA | TRBV6-5 | CASSRQGATTDTQYF | TGTGCCAGCAGTCGACAGGGGGCAACGACAGATACGCAGTATTTT
TRBD1 | TRBJ1-2 | NA | TRBV3-1 | CASSLGQGTAGYTF | TGTGCCAGCAGCCTGGGACAGGGGACAGCGGGCTACACCTTC
NA | TRBJ1-2 | NA | TRBV12-3/TRBV12-4 | CASSGPRLGNYGYTF | TGTGCCAGCAGTGGCCCCAGGTTGGGTAACTATGGCTACACCTTC
NA | TRBJ2-4 | NA | TRBV20-1 | CSVGHLSSGLAKNIQYF | TGCAGTGTGGGACACCTGAGTAGCGGCTTAGCCAAAAACATTCAGTACTTC
NA | TRBJ1-1 | NA | TRBV18 | CASSPAQTNTEAFF | TGTGCCAGCTCACCCGCCCAGACGAACACTGAAGCTTTCTTT
NA | TRBJ2-5 | NA | TRBV4-3 | CASSQDSGGARGETQYF | TGCGCCAGCAGCCAAGATAGTGGCGGGGCGAGAGGGGAGACCCAGTACTTC
NA | TRBJ2-5 | NA | TRBV5-4 | CASSRGADPQETQYF | TGTGCCAGCAGCCGCGGGGCAGATCCTCAAGAGACCCAGTACTTC
TRBD1 | TRBJ2-1 | NA | TRBV5-1 | CASSLAATGGANEQFF | TGCGCCAGCAGCTTGGCCGCGACAGGGGGGGCCAATGAGCAGTTCTTC
TRBD2 | TRBJ2-7 | NA | TRBV25-1 | CASSKGLTPEQYF | TGTGCCAGCAGTAAGGGACTAACTCCCGAGCAGTACTTC